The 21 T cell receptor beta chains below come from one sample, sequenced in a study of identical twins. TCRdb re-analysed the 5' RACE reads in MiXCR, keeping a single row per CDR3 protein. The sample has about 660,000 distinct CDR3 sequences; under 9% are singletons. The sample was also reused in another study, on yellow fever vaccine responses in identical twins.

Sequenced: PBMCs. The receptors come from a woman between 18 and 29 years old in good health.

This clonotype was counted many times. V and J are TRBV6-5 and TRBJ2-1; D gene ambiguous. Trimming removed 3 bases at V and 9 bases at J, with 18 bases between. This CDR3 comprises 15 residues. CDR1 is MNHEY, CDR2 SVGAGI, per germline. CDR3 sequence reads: CASSYDPNGVREQFF. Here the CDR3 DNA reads TGTGCCAGCAGTTATGACCCCAATGGGGTGCGTGAGCAGTTCTTC.

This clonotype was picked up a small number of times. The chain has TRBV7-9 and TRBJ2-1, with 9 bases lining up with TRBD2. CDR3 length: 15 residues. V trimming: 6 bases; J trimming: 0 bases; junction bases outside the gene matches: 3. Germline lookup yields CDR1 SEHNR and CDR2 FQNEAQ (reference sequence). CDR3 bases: TGTGCCAGCAGTAGGACTAGCGTCTCCTACAATGAGCAGTTCTTC. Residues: CASSRTSVSYNEQFF.

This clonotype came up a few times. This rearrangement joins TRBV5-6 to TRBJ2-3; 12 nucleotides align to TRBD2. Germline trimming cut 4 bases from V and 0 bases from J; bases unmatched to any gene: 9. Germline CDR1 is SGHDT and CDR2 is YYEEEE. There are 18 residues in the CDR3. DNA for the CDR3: TGTGCCAGCAGCCGGCGCGCTAGCGGGAGGGTAAGCACAGATACGCAGTATTTT. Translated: CASSRRASGRVSTDTQYF.

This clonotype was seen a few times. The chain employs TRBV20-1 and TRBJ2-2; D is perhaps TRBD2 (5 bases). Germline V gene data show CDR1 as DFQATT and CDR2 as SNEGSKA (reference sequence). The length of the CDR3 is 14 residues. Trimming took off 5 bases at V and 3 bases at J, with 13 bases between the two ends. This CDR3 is CSASRTDYTGELFF. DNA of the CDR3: TGCAGTGCTTCCCGAACGGACTACACCGGGGAGCTGTTTTTT.

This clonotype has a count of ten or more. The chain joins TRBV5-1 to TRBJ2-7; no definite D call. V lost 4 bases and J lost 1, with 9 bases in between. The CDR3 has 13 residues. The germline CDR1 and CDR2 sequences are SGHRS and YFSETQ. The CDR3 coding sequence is TGCGCCAGCAGCCAGCGTCAGTCCTACGAGCAGTACTTC. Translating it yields CASSQRQSYEQYF.

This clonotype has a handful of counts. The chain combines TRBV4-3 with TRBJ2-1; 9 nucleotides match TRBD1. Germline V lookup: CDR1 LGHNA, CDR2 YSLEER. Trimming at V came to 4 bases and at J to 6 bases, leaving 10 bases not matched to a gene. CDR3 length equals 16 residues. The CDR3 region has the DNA TGCGCCAGCAGCCCCCCCGGGGGGACAGGGACCAATGAGCAGTTCTTC. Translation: CASSPPGGTGTNEQFF.

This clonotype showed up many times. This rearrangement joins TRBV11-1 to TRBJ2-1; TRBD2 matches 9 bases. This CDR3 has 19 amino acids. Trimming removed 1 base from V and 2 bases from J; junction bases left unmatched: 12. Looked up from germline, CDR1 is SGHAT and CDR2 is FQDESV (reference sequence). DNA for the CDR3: TGTGCCAGCAGCTTAGTGGCGGGAGGGCCCCCGCGGGCCTACAATGAGCAGTTCTTC. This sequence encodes CASSLVAGGPPRAYNEQFF.

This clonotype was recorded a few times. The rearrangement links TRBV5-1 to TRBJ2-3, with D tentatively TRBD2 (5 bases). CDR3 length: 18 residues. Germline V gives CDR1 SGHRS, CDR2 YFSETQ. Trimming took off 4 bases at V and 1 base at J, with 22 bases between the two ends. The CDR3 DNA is TGCGCCAGCAGCCCTAATGCCGTAGGCGGGTCCCGCACAGATACGCAGTATTTT. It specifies CASSPNAVGGSRTDTQYF.

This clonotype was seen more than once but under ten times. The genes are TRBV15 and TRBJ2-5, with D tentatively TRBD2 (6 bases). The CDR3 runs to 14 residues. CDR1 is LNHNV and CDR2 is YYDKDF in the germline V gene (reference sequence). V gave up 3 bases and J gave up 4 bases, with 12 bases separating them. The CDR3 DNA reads TGTGCCACCAGCAGGGGACTGACGATAGAGACCCAGTACTTC. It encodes CATSRGLTIETQYF.

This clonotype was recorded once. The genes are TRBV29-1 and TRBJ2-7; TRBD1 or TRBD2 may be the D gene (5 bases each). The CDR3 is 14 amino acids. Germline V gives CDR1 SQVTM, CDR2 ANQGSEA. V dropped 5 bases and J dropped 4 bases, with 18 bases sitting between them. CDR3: CSVIGDGTDYEQYF. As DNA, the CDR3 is TGCAGCGTTATTGGGGACGGGACCGATTACGAGCAGTACTTC.

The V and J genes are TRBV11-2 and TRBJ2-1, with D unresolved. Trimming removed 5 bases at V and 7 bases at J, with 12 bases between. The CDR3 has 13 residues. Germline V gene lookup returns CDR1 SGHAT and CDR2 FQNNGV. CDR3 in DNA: TGTGCCAGCAGCCCCCGAATGGGGAATGAGCAGTTCTTC. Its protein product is CASSPRMGNEQFF.

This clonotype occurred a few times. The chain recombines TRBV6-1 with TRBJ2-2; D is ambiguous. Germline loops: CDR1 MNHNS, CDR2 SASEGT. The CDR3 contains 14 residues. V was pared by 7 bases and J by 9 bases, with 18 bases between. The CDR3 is CASTIRPDVRELFF. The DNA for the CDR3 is TGTGCCAGCACCATAAGACCGGATGTGAGGGAGCTGTTTTTT.

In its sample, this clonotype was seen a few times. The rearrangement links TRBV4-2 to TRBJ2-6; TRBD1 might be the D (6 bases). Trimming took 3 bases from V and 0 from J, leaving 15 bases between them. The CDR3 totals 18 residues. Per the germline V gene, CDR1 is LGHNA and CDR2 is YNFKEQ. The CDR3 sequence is CASSHRAGDPSGANVLTF. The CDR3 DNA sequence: TGTGCCAGCAGCCATCGGGCAGGGGACCCCTCTGGGGCCAACGTCCTGACTTTC.

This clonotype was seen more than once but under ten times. The DNA for the CDR3 is TGCGCCAGCAGTGAGTCGACCGTGGGCGGAGAGACCCAGTACTTC. This gives the protein CASSESTVGGETQYF. The chain uses TRBV10-1 and TRBJ2-5; D gene unclear. Germline loops: CDR1 WNHNN, CDR2 SYGVQD (reference sequence). The length of the CDR3 is 15 residues. V lost 0 bases to trimming and J lost 4 bases, with 12 bases between them.

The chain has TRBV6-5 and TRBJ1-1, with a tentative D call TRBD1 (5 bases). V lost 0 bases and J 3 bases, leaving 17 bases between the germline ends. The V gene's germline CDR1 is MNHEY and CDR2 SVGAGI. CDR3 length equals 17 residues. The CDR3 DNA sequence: TGTGCCAGCAGTTACTCGACCCGGGGCTGGTCGGACACTGAAGCTTTCTTT. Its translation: CASSYSTRGWSDTEAFF.

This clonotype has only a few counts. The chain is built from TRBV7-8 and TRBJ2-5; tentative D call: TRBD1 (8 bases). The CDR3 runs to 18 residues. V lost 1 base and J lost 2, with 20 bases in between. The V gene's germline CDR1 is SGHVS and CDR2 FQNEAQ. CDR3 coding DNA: TGTGCCAGCAGCTTAGTCAAAGACAGGGGAGGGGAACAAGAGACCCAGTACTTC. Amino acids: CASSLVKDRGGEQETQYF.

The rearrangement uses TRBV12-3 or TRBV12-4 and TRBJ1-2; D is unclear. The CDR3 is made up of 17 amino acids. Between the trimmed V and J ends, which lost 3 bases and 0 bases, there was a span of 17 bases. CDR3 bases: TGTGCCAGCAGTTTTGGTGGGCAGGAGCGTCCTAACTATGGCTACACCTTC. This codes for CASSFGGQERPNYGYTF.

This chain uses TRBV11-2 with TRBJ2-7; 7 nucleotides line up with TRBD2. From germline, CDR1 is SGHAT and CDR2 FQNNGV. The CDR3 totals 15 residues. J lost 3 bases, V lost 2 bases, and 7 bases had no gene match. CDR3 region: CASSLLSGGSYEQYF. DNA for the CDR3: TGTGCCAGCAGCTTACTTTCGGGGGGAAGCTACGAGCAGTACTTC.

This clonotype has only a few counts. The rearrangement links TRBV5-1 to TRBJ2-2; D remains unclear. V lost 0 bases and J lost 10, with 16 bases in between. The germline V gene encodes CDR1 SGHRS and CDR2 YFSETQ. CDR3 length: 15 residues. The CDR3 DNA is TGCGCCAGCAGCTTGGAAGTCGCCGCCCTGTCGGAGCTGTTTTTT. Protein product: CASSLEVAALSELFF.

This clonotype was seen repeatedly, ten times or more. CDR3 nucleotides: TGTGCCAGCAGGTTGTCACTGAACACCGGGGAGCTGTTTTTT. Residues: CASRLSLNTGELFF. The V and J genes are TRBV5-4 and TRBJ2-2; the D is unclear. Germline V gene sequence: CDR1 SGHNT, CDR2 YYREEE (reference sequence). Between the trimmed V and J ends, which lost 5 bases and 1 base, there was a span of 9 bases. There are 14 residues in the CDR3.

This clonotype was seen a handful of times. The CDR3 nucleotides read TGTGCCACCATCCCGACTAGCGGGAGTCGGAAGTTCTTC. Encoded protein: CATIPTSGSRKFF. The rearrangement joins TRBV15 to TRBJ2-1; the match to TRBD2 covers 12 bases. The CDR3 length is 13 residues. In germline, CDR1 is LNHNV, CDR2 YYDKDF (reference sequence). The V segment lost 7 bases and the J segment 14 bases; nucleotides outside the gene matches: 9. The variable domain in full, with the rest retrieved from reference TRBV15 and TRBJ2-1, is DAMVIQNPRYQVTQFGKPVTLSCSQTLNHNVMYWYQQKSSQAPKLLFHYYDKDFNNEADTPDNFQSRRPNTSFCFLDIRSPGLGDTAMYLCATIPTSGSRKFFGPGTRLTVL.